Given below is one TCR beta chain in context. What it binds is not known. Looked up from germline, CDR1 is SGHRS and CDR2 is YFSETQ. This CDR3 has 15 amino acids. The junction had 7 bases not matched to a gene; V was cut back by 4 bases and J by 4 bases. The sample originates from a study of cytomegalovirus exposure and HLA in healthy donors. The study's findings and limits: TCR beta chains numbering some 160 were designated cytomegalovirus-associated. In vitro work confirmed that a few CMV-associated chains recognize CMV antigens.

Assay used: immunoSEQ multiplex PCR; TCRdb lists only in-frame clones, some missing. This table has fewer than 400,000 clones, 80% to 90% appearing once. The donors were part of the validation cohort of 100 to 150 subjects. That cohort was separate from the first cohort, which comprised fewer than 800 subjects. This sequence originates from a young woman in good health and CMV-seronegative. The specimen sequenced was PBMCs. The chain has TRBV5-1 and TRBJ2-3; 9 bases align to TRBD1. CDR3 in amino acids: CASSTGRTGADTQYF. The DNA of the CDR3 is TGCGCCAGCAGCACTGGTCGGACAGGGGCAGATACGCAGTATTTT.